This T cell receptor beta chain was retrieved from a study of PD-1 blockade in classical Hodgkin lymphoma. Time point here: cycle 4 day 1 (C4D1), after less than seven weeks of nivolumab. Every single patient, without exception, relapsed after autologous stem cell transplantation, and brentuximab vedotin exposure varied. In this sample, this clone turned up a few times. Clones were sequenced by immunoSEQ multiplex PCR, and TCRdb holds only the in-frame ones, with some missing. The data show over 20,000 clones, approximately 68% seen once. Germline loops: CDR1 SGHTA, CDR2 FQGTGA. Between the trimmed V and J ends, which lost 2 bases and 2 bases, there was a span of 8 bases. The CDR3 runs to 14 residues.

Sequencing used peripheral blood mononuclear cells (PBMCs), obtained before the fourth cycle of nivolumab. This TCR was sampled from a human donor with classical Hodgkin lymphoma. The chain recombines TRBV7-3 with TRBJ2-3; tentative D call: TRBD2 (7 bases). Written as DNA, the CDR3 is TGTGCCAGCAGCTTAGGGGGGGCCACAGATACGCAGTATTTT. Translated, it gives CASSLGGATDTQYF.